This T cell receptor beta chain was observed in a study of T cells in Graves' hyperthyroidism and ophthalmopathy. Germline V gene lookup returns CDR1 SNHLY and CDR2 FYNNEI. V gave up 1 base and J gave up 1 base, with 11 bases separating them. CDR3 length: 15 amino acids. The sample holds a few counts of this clonotype. The source material, RNA transcripts, was used to amplify TCR beta CDR3 regions. The HTBI primer set drove a first-round RT-PCR of the TCR CDR3. In TCRdb, the multiplex PCR reads were re-called with MiXCR into one record per CDR3 protein. The sample consists of fewer than 850,000 distinct CDR3 sequences, approximately 15% of them appearing once.

The chain is built from TRBV2 and TRBJ2-7; a weak D match, TRBD1 (6 bases). Sequencing input: blood. The source of this sequence is a man in his forties or fifties with Graves' hyperthyroidism. CDR3: CASSEEQGLSYEQYF. For the CDR3, the DNA is TGTGCCAGCAGTGAAGAACAGGGATTATCCTACGAGCAGTACTTC.